This TCR beta chain comes out of a study of cytomegalovirus exposure and HLA in healthy donors. About this clone: Its specificity is unknown.

Trimming removed 5 bases at V and 2 bases at J, with 15 bases between. CDR3 length: 15 residues. Looked up from germline, CDR1 is MNHEY and CDR2 is SMNVEV (reference sequence). Study-wide points: TCR beta sequences reportedly predicted the HLA-A and HLA-B alleles of most subjects accurately. An Asian-associated ancestry cluster reportedly showed fewer N-insertions than the roughly 700-donor mean in a later analysis. HLA allele associations emerged for around 15,000 TCR beta sequences in a later analysis, at 0.05 false discovery rate.

The PCR was carried out with 60 Vbeta primers and 13 Jbeta primers. Method: immunoSEQ multiplex PCR; TCRdb's copy keeps in-frame clones and lacks some. This table holds about 110,000 clones, just over 75% found once. This TCR derives from a man between 25 and 39 years old in good health and CMV-seropositive. The sequencing input was PBMCs. The chain links TRBV27 to TRBJ1-1; TRBD1 is a possible D gene (5 bases). In nucleotides, the CDR3 is TGTGCCAGCAGTCCCCAGGGAGGGCAAAACACTGAAGCTTTCTTT. It specifies CASSPQGGQNTEAFF.